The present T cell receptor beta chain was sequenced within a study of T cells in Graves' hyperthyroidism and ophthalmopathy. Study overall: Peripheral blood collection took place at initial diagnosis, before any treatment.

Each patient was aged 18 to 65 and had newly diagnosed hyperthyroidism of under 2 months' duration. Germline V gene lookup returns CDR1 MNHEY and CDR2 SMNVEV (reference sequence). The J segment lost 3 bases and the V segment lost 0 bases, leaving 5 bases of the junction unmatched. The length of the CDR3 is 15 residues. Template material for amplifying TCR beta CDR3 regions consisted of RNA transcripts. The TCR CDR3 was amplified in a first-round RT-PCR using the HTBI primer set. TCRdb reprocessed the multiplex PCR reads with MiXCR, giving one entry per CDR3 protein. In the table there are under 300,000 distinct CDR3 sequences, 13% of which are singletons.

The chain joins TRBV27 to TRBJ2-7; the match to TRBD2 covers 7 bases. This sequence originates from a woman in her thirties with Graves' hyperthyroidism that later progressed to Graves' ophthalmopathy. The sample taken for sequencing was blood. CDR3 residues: CASSLSGEGNYEQYF. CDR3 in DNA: TGTGCCAGCAGTTTATCGGGGGAGGGTAACTACGAGCAGTACTTC.